This passage covers 26 T cell receptor beta chains from one sample sequenced in a study of shared clonotypes between healthy human individuals (dated by TCRdb to 2018 to 2020). Libraries were made using the immunoSEQ multiplex PCR assay. Sourced from immuneACCESS, this table was stored by TCRdb with only in-frame sequences that have V and J called. A share of the clones is absent; for the studies checked, an unresolved V gene accounts for under half, and the remainder has no known explanation. For this sample the table gives approximately 2,000,000 clones, of which about 94% were detected only once. Roughly 1.7% of the sample is in the top ten clones. CD8 naive samples consisted of CD45RO-negative cells that were positively selected for CCR7, yielding a CD45RA+CCR7+ population without TemRA cells. The sequenced material came from naive CD8+ T cells from PBMCs. The cell subset or site label for this specimen denotes: CD45RA+CCR7+. The receptor set was obtained from a man aged 18 to 29 in good health. Some clones in this sample may be carry-over from other donors' samples.

This clone was detected once. The gene calls are TRBV2 and TRBJ2-7; D ambiguous. The germline CDR1 and CDR2 sequences are SNHLY and FYNNEI. The V and J ends lost 3 bases and 7 bases respectively, with 16 bases between them. CDR3 length: 14 amino acids. This CDR3 is CASSDPRWLREQYF. CDR3 nucleotides: TGTGCCAGCAGTGATCCCCGCTGGCTTCGGGAGCAGTACTTC.

Only a few counts were recorded for this clone. This sequence joins TRBV4-1 and TRBJ2-2; TRBD2 might be the D (5 bases). V shed 0 bases and J shed 6 bases, with 11 bases lying between them. CDR3 length: 15 amino acids. Germline CDR1 is MGHRA and CDR2 is YSYEKL. Written as DNA, the CDR3 is TGCGCCAGCAGCCAAGATAGATCGAGGGCCGGGGAGCTGTTTTTT. Its translation: CASSQDRSRAGELFF.

The V and J genes are TRBV4-1 and TRBJ1-5, with TRBD1 identical over 9 bases. V trimming: 0 bases; J trimming: 14 bases; junction bases outside the gene matches: 11. This CDR3 is built from 15 residues. In germline, CDR1 is MGHRA, CDR2 YSYEKL. CDR3 in DNA: TGCGCCAGCAGCCAAGATGAAGGGACAGGGCACCAAGAGCATTTT. Its translation is CASSQDEGTGHQEHF.

This chain links TRBV11-2 with TRBJ1-1, with TRBD1 matching over 8 bases. V shed 4 bases, J shed 2 bases, and the junction held 9 bases outside the gene matches. Germline values: CDR1 SGHAT, CDR2 FQNNGV. This CDR3 has 16 residues. For the CDR3, the DNA is TGTGCCAGCAGCTCACCCGGACAGGGACTCAACACTGAAGCTTTCTTT. Its protein is CASSSPGQGLNTEAFF.

This clone came up once. V and J are TRBV11-2 and TRBJ2-7, with TRBD1 matching 9 bases. Germline CDR1 is SGHAT and CDR2 is FQNNGV. This CDR3 contains 15 residues. Unmatched junction bases numbered 10, after V lost 5 bases and J lost 5 bases. The CDR3 spells CASSPGTGPNHEQYF. In DNA form, the CDR3 reads TGTGCCAGCAGCCCGGGGACAGGGCCTAACCACGAGCAGTACTTC.

V gene TRBV27 combines with J gene TRBJ2-7, with D possibly TRBD1 on 6 matching bases. Trimming shortened V by 2 bases and J by 6 bases, and 14 bases separated the two germline ends. Germline V gene lookup returns CDR1 MNHEY and CDR2 SMNVEV (reference sequence). The CDR3 is 14 amino acids. CDR3 nucleotides: TGTGCCAGCAGTTTAAGGAACAGGGTGGGCGAGCAGTACTTC. Translation gives CASSLRNRVGEQYF.

This sequence joins TRBV6-1 and TRBJ2-7, with 8 bases aligning to TRBD1. The length of the CDR3 is 13 residues. Germline V gene lookup returns CDR1 MNHNS and CDR2 SASEGT. V lost 6 bases, J lost 2 bases, and 3 bases stayed unmatched. The CDR3 bases are TGTGCCAGCAGACAACAGGGGGCCTACGAGCAGTACTTC. Its protein product is CASRQQGAYEQYF.

This clone was seen only once. At the DNA level, this CDR3 is encoded by other sequences in the same sample as well. V is TRBV15 and J is TRBJ1-2; 9 bases are shared with TRBD1. The CDR3 covers 17 residues. The V segment lost 0 bases and the J segment 4 bases; nucleotides outside the gene matches: 9. CDR1 is LNHNV, CDR2 YYDKDF, per germline (reference sequence). CDR3 coding DNA: TGTGCCACCAGCAGAGATAATGAACAGGGGGCTTTCTATGGCTACACCTTC. Translation gives CATSRDNEQGAFYGYTF. The whole variable domain, remainder taken from reference TRBV15 and TRBJ1-2, is DAMVIQNPRYQVTQFGKPVTLSCSQTLNHNVMYWYQQKSSQAPKLLFHYYDKDFNNEADTPDNFQSRRPNTSFCFLDIRSPGLGDTAMYLCATSRDNEQGAFYGYTFGSGTRLTVV.

The gene calls are TRBV6-1 and TRBJ1-1; D is uncertain. Trimming took off 4 bases at V and 3 bases at J, with 6 bases between the two ends. The CDR3 is 12 residues long. Per germline, CDR1 MNHNS and CDR2 SASEGT. The CDR3 is CASSGVYTEAFF. As DNA, the CDR3 is TGTGCCAGCAGTGGCGTGTACACTGAAGCTTTCTTT.

J is TRBJ2-7 and V is TRBV11-2, with D perhaps TRBD1 (5 bases). Trimming cost V 5 bases and J 4 bases, with 9 bases left between them. CDR3 size: 12 residues. In germline, CDR1 is SGHAT, CDR2 FQNNGV. DNA of the CDR3: TGTGCCAGCAGCAAGACAGAATACGAGCAGTACTTC. This encodes CASSKTEYEQYF. Drawing the rest from reference TRBV11-2 and TRBJ2-7, the complete variable domain is EAGVAQSPRYKIIEKRQSVAFWCNPISGHATLYWYQQILGQGPKLLIQFQNNGVVDDSQLPKDRFSAERLKGVDSTLKIQPAKLEDSAVYLCASSKTEYEQYFGPGTRLTVT.

For this clone: This sample includes further DNA sequences coding for the same CDR3. This chain joins TRBV7-3 and TRBJ2-3; tentatively, D is TRBD1 (5 bases). Trimming pared 2 bases from V and 2 bases from J, leaving 8 bases between. The CDR3 extends over 14 amino acids. Germline V gene sequence: CDR1 SGHTA, CDR2 FQGTGA. The DNA of the CDR3 is TGTGCCAGCAGCTTAGCAGGGTCCACAGATACGCAGTATTTT. This translates into CASSLAGSTDTQYF.

This clone has only a few counts. This sample also contains other DNA sequences that code for the same CDR3. V usage is TRBV7-9 and J usage is TRBJ2-1; no firm D call. This CDR3 region has 11 residues. V lost 1 base to trimming and J lost 9 bases, with 4 bases between them. The V gene's germline CDR1 is SEHNR and CDR2 FQNEAQ (reference sequence). The CDR3 sequence is CASSLGGEQFF. As DNA, the CDR3 is TGTGCCAGCAGCTTAGGAGGTGAGCAGTTCTTC.

Concerning this clone itself: The sample has other DNA sequences that encode this CDR3 too. The J gene is TRBJ2-7, the V gene TRBV29-1; the match to TRBD1 covers 7 bases. The ends lost 4 bases at V and 1 base at J; junction bases unmatched: 4. The CDR3 has 13 amino acids. Germline V lookup: CDR1 SQVTM, CDR2 ANQGSEA. The CDR3 reads CSVGTGDSYEQYF. CDR3 in DNA: TGCAGCGTTGGAACAGGGGATTCCTACGAGCAGTACTTC.

The V and J genes are TRBV15 and TRBJ2-2; TRBD1 aligns across 9 bases. After removal of 5 bases from V and 5 bases from J, the junction contained 6 bases not matched to a gene. CDR1 LNHNV and CDR2 YYDKDF come from the germline V gene (reference sequence). CDR3 length: 15 residues. CDR3 sequence reads: CATSELTGGTGELFF. The CDR3 nucleotides read TGTGCCACCAGCGAACTGACAGGGGGAACCGGGGAGCTGTTTTTT.

This clone was counted a few times. This chain links TRBV2 with TRBJ2-7; TRBD1 is a possible D gene (5 bases). Trimming removed 6 bases from V and 3 bases from J, with 12 bases in between. The CDR3 sequence is 13 residues long. Germline CDR1 and CDR2: SNHLY and FYNNEI. CDR3 in amino acids: CASSAGPNYEQYF. In DNA form, the CDR3 reads TGTGCCAGCAGCGCAGGGCCGAACTACGAGCAGTACTTC.

This clone has just one count. This chain uses TRBV12-1 with TRBJ1-5. TRBV12-1 is recorded as a pseudogene. CDR3 length: 11 amino acids. The CDR3 sequence is CASSFGRHQHF. CDR3 coding DNA: TGTGCCAGCAGCTTTGGTCGCCATCAGCATTTT.

The V and J genes are TRBV27 and TRBJ2-7; 8 bases match TRBD1. This CDR3 contains 14 residues. Germline-derived CDR1 and CDR2 are MNHEY and SMNVEV (reference sequence). The V segment lost 5 bases and the J segment 1 base; nucleotides outside the gene matches: 4. This chain's CDR3 is CASSVDRASYEQYF. The CDR3 nucleotides read TGTGCCAGCAGTGTGGACAGGGCGTCCTACGAGCAGTACTTC.

The CDR3 sequence is CASSLGSVSEQFF. CDR3 sequence (DNA): TGTGCCAGCAGCTTAGGGTCCGTTAGTGAGCAGTTCTTC. This chain links TRBV7-9 with TRBJ2-1; D gene unclear. Germline V gene lookup returns CDR1 SEHNR and CDR2 FQNEAQ (reference sequence). Deletions cut 1 base from V and 9 bases from J, with 10 bases between. This CDR3 is built from 13 residues.

The chain employs TRBV4-1 and TRBJ2-1, with 9 nucleotides matching TRBD1. There are 15 residues in the CDR3. V lost 2 bases to trimming and J lost 5 bases; unmatched junction nucleotides: 4. Germline V gene sequence: CDR1 MGHRA, CDR2 YSYEKL. The CDR3 DNA reads TGCGCCAGCAGCCAAAGCAGGGACAGGGACAATGAGCAGTTCTTC. It specifies CASSQSRDRDNEQFF.

The chain has TRBV19 and TRBJ2-7; 9 bases line up with TRBD1. Unmatched junction bases numbered 11, after V lost 6 bases and J lost 5 bases. The germline V gene encodes CDR1 LNHDA and CDR2 SQIVND (reference sequence). The CDR3 runs 15 residues. The CDR3 loop is CASSTAGTGLDEQYF. The CDR3 DNA sequence: TGTGCCAGTAGCACAGCCGGGACAGGGCTGGACGAGCAGTACTTC.

The chain recombines TRBV6-5 with TRBJ2-3; 14 nucleotides align to TRBD2. Germline trimming cut 0 bases from V and 8 bases from J; bases unmatched to any gene: 4. Germline CDR1 MNHEY, CDR2 SVGAGI. The CDR3 loop spans 16 amino acids. CDR3: CASSYSTSGRVGTQYF. Here the CDR3 DNA reads TGTGCCAGCAGTTACTCGACTAGCGGGAGGGTTGGTACGCAGTATTTT.

The chain joins TRBV13 to TRBJ2-7, with D unclear. Trimming stripped 0 bases from V and 5 bases from J, with 8 bases between. Germline assignment: CDR1 PRHDT and CDR2 FYEKMQ (reference sequence). The CDR3 has 13 residues. CDR3 region: CASSLGSKDEQYF. CDR3 nucleotides: TGTGCCAGCAGCTTAGGGTCAAAGGACGAGCAGTACTTC.

The rearrangement links TRBV28 to TRBJ2-1; 10 bases are a match to TRBD2. The CDR3 contains 17 residues. CDR1 MDHEN and CDR2 SYDVKM come from the germline V gene. Trimming cost V 5 bases and J 1 base; bases outside gene matches: 8. CDR3: CASSPRTSGLSYNEQFF. The CDR3 coding sequence is TGTGCCAGCAGTCCTAGGACTAGCGGTTTATCCTACAATGAGCAGTTCTTC.

The chain links TRBV6-5 to TRBJ1-2; no clear D. Deletions cut 4 bases from V and 0 bases from J, with 9 bases between. The CDR3 is 14 amino acids. In germline, CDR1 is MNHEY, CDR2 SVGAGI. The DNA for the CDR3 is TGTGCCAGCAGTTCCCAAGCTTCTAACTATGGCTACACCTTC. Amino acids: CASSSQASNYGYTF.

V and J are TRBV7-8 and TRBJ1-6, with 8 bases fitting TRBD1. The germline V gene encodes CDR1 SGHVS and CDR2 FQNEAQ. This CDR3 is 17 amino acids long. Germline trimming cut 4 bases from V and 4 bases from J; bases unmatched to any gene: 9. CDR3 DNA: TGTGCCAGCAGCTCCTGGGGGCGGACAGGGTATAATTCACCCCTCCACTTT. This gives the protein CASSSWGRTGYNSPLHF.

The CDR3 nucleotides are TGTGCCAGCAGCTCACGCGGTCGAAAAACCTACGAGCAGTACTTC. Encoded protein: CASSSRGRKTYEQYF. This rearrangement joins TRBV11-2 to TRBJ2-7, with D hard to call. Trimming pared 4 bases from V and 2 bases from J, leaving 15 bases between. CDR3 length: 15 amino acids. Looked up from germline, CDR1 is SGHAT and CDR2 is FQNNGV.